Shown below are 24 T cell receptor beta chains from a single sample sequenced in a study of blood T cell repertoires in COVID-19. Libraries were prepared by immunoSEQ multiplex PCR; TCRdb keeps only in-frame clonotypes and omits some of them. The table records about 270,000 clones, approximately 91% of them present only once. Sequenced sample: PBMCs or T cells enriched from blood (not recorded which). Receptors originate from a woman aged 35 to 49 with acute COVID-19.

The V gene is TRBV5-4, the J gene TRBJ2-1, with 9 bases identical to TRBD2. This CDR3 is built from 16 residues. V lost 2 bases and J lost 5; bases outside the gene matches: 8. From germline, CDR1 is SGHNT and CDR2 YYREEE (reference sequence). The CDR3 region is CASSFLLAGFHNEQFF. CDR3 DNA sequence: TGTGCCAGCAGCTTCCTACTAGCGGGCTTTCACAATGAGCAGTTCTTC. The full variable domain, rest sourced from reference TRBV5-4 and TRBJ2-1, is ETGVTQSPTHLIKTRGQQVTLRCSSQSGHNTVSWYQQALGQGPQFIFQYYREEENGRGNFPPRFSGLQFPNYSSELNVNALELDDSALYLCASSFLLAGFHNEQFFGPGTRLTVL.

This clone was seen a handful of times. CDR3 sequence (DNA): TGTGCCAGTAGTATTTTGAGAAGCACTGAAGCTTTCTTT. Protein: CASSILRSTEAFF. This chain links TRBV19 with TRBJ1-1; D call uncertain. CDR1 is LNHDA and CDR2 is SQIVND in the germline V gene (reference sequence). CDR3 size: 13 residues. V shed 3 bases and J shed 4 bases, with 9 bases lying between them.

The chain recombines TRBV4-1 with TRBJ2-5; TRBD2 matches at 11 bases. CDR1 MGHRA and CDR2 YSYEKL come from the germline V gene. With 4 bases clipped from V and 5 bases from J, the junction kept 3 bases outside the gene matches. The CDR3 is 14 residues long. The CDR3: CASSLSGRAETQYF. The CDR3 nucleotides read TGCGCCAGCAGCCTTAGCGGGAGGGCCGAGACCCAGTACTTC.

The chain's CDR3 is CASSIDTGIRDRYQPQHF. For the CDR3, the DNA is TGTGCCAGTAGTATAGATACGGGGATAAGGGACAGATATCAGCCCCAGCATTTT. V and J are TRBV19 and TRBJ1-5, with 7 bases identical to TRBD1. Germline CDR1 reads LNHDA; CDR2 reads SQIVND (reference sequence). After removal of 0 bases from V and 5 bases from J, the junction contained 13 bases not matched to a gene. The CDR3 length is 18 residues.

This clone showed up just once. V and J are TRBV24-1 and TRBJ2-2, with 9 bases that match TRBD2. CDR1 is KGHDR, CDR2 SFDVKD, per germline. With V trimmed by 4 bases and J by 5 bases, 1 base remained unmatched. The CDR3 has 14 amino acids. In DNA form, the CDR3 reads TGTGCCACCAGTGAGCGGGGGGGGACCGGGGAGCTGTTTTTT. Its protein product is CATSERGGTGELFF.

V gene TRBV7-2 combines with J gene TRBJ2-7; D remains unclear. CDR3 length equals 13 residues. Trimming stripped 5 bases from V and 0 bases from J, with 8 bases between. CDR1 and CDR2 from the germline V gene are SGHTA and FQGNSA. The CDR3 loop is CASSIGSSYEQYF. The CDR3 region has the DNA TGTGCCAGCAGCATAGGCAGCTCCTACGAGCAGTACTTC.

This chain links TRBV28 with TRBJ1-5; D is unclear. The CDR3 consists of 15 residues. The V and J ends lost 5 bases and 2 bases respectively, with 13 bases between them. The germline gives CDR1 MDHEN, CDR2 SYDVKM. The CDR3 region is CASSRNRGGNQPQHF. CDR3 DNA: TGTGCCAGCAGTCGCAACCGGGGTGGCAATCAGCCCCAGCATTTT.

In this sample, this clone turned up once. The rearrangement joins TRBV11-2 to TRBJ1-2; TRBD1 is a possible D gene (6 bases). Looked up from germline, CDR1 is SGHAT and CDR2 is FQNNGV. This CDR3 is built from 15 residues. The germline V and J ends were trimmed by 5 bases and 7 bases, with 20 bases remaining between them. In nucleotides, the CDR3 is TGTGCCAGCAGCAGAACCGGGACATCGACGGTTGGCTACACCTTC. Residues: CASSRTGTSTVGYTF.

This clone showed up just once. CDR3 region: CASTRGLSAYGYTF. In nucleotides, the CDR3 is TGTGCCAGCACCCGGGGTCTGAGTGCCTATGGCTACACCTTC. This chain joins TRBV6-5 and TRBJ1-2; no firm D call. The CDR3 runs to 14 residues. Trimming took 7 bases from V and 4 from J, leaving 16 bases between them. Germline V lookup: CDR1 MNHEY, CDR2 SVGAGI.

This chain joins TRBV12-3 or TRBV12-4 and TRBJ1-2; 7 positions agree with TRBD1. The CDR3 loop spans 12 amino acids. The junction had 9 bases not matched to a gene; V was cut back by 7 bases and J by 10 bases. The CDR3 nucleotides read TGTGCCAGCACCCCTGACAGGGCCGTCTACACCTTC. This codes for CASTPDRAVYTF.

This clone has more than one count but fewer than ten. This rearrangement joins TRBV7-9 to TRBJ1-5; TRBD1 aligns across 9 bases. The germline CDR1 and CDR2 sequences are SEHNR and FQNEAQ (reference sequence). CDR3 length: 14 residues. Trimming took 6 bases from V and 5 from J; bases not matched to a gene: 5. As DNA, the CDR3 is TGTGCCAGCAGTCGGGACAGGGACGATCAGCCCCAGCATTTT. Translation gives CASSRDRDDQPQHF.

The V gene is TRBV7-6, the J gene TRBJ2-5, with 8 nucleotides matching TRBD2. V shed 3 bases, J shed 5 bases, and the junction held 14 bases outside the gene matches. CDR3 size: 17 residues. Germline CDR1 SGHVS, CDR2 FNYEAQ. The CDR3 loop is CASSFSNSGGRRETQYF. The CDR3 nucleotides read TGTGCCAGCAGCTTCTCTAACTCGGGCGGGAGGCGTGAGACCCAGTACTTC.

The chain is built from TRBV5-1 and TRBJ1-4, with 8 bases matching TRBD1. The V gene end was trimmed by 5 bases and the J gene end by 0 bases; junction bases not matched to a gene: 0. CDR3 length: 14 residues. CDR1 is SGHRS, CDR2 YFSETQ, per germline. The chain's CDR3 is CASRDRATNEKLFF. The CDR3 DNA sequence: TGCGCCAGCAGGGACAGGGCAACTAATGAAAAACTGTTTTTT.

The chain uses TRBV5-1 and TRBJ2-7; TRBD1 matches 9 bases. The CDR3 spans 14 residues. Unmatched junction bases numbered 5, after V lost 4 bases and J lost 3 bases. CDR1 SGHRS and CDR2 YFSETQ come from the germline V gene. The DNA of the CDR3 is TGCGCCAGCAGCCCAACAGGGGGCGGCTACGAGCAGTACTTC. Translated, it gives CASSPTGGGYEQYF.

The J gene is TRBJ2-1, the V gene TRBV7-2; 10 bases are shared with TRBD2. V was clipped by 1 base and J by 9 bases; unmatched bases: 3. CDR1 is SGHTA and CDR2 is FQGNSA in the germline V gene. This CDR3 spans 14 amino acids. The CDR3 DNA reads TGTGCCAGCAGCTTAGTGGGACTAGCGACTGAGCAGTTCTTC. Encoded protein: CASSLVGLATEQFF.

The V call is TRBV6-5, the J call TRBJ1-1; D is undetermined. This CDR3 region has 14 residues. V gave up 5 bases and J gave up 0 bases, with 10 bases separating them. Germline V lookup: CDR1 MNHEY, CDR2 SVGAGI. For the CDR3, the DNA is TGTGCCAGCAGTCTGGCAGGATTGAACACTGAAGCTTTCTTT. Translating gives CASSLAGLNTEAFF.

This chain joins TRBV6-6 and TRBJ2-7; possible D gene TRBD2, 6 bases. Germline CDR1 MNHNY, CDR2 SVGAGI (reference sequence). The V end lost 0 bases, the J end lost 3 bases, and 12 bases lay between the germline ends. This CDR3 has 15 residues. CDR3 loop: CASSYSGGTLYEQYF. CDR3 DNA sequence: TGTGCCAGCAGTTACTCCGGGGGTACCCTCTACGAGCAGTACTTC.

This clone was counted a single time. The CDR3 region has the DNA TGTGCCAGCGGCCCGACCCGGACAGGGGGCCTAATGAACACTGAAGCTTTCTTT. This sequence encodes CASGPTRTGGLMNTEAFF. This chain joins TRBV9 and TRBJ1-1; 11 bases are a match to TRBD1. The CDR3 is 18 amino acids. CDR1 and CDR2 from the germline V gene are SGDLS and YYNGEE. V dropped 7 bases and J dropped 0; count of bases not matched to a gene: 14.

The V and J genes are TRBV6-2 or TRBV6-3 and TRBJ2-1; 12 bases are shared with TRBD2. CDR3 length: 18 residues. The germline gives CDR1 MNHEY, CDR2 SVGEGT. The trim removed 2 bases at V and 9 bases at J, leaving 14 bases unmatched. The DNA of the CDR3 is TGTGCCAGCAGTTACAATCCTAGCGGGAGGGCCGGTGTTGCTGAGCAGTTCTTC. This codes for CASSYNPSGRAGVAEQFF.

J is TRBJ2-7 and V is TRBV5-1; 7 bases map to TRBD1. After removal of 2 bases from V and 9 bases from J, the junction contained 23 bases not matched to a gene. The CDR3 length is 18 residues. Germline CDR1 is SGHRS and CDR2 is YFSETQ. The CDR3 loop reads CASSFGVSGTEALRGQYF. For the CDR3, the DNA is TGCGCCAGCAGCTTTGGGGTATCCGGGACAGAGGCCTTACGAGGGCAGTACTTC.

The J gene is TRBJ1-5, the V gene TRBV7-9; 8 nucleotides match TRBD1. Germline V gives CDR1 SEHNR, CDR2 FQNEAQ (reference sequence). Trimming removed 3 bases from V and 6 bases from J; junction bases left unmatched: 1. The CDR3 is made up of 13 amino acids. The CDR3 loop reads CASSLTGVQPQHF. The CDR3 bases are TGTGCCAGCAGCTTGACAGGGGTTCAGCCCCAGCATTTT. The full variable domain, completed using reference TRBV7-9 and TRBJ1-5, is DTGVSQNPRHKITKRGQNVTFRCDPISEHNRLYWYRQTLGQGPEFLTYFQNEAQLEKSRLLSDRFSAERPKGSFSTLEIQRTEQGDSAMYLCASSLTGVQPQHFGDGTRLSIL.

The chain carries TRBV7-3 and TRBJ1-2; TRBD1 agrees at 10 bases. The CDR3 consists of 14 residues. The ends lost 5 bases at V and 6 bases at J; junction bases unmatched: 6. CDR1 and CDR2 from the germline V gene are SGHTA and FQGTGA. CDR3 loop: CASSRGGQGDGYTF. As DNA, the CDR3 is TGTGCCAGCAGCCGGGGTGGACAGGGGGATGGCTACACCTTC.

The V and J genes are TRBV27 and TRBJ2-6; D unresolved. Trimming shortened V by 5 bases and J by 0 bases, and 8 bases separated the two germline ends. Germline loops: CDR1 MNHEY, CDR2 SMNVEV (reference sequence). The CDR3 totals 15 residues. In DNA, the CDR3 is TGTGCCAGCAGTCCCAGGAACTCTGGGGCCAACGTCCTGACTTTC. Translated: CASSPRNSGANVLTF.

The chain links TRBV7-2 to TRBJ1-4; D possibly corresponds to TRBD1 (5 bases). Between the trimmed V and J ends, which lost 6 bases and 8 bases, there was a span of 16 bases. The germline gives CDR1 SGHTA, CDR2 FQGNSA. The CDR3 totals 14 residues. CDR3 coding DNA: TGTGCCAGCAGAGTCGGGGGGTCTGACGAAAAACTGTTTTTT. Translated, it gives CASRVGGSDEKLFF.